These T cell receptor beta chains were read from a single sample in a study of pediatric ulcerative colitis. Generated by immunoSEQ multiplex PCR, the TCRdb table keeps only in-frame clones and is missing some. The sample records roughly 10,000 clones, 88% being singletons. The sample was blood. The receptors were sampled from a girl between 5 and 17 years old with moderate ulcerative colitis. CDR3s include the opening cysteine and the closing phenylalanine or tryptophan. A D gene is named only where the DNA matches it firmly.

>TRBV19|-|TRBJ2-7
TGTGCCAGTAGCCTAAGGGAAAAAGCCTACGAGCAGTACTTC
CASSLREKAYEQYF
>TRBV11-1|TRBD1|TRBJ1-2
TGTGCCAGCAGCCTCACAAGGACAGGGGACGGCTACACCTTC
CASSLTRTGDGYTF
>TRBV5-6|-|TRBJ1-1
TGTGCCAGCAGCTTCCAAAGGACTGAAGCTTTCTTT
CASSFQRTEAFF
>TRBV11-2|TRBD2|TRBJ2-7
TGTGCCAGCAGCCCTAGAGGGGCGGGAGCTGGCTACGAGCAGTACTTC
CASSPRGAGAGYEQYF
>TRBV27|-|TRBJ1-4
TGTGCCAGCACCCTAGGGGCTTCCCGAGGGGAAAAACTGTTTTTT
CASTLGASRGEKLFF
>TRBV28|-|TRBJ1-3
TGTGCCAGCAGTTTATCGGACTCTGGAAACACCATATATTTT
CASSLSDSGNTIYF
>TRBV28|-|TRBJ1-1
TGTGCCAGCAGTCCGGCGGGCATAGAGGTGGACACTGAAGCTTTCTTT
CASSPAGIEVDTEAFF
>TRBV6-5|TRBD1|TRBJ2-5
TGTGCCAGCACCCCGGGACAGGCGAGGGGGACCCAGTACTTC
CASTPGQARGTQYF
>TRBV5-1|-|TRBJ1-2
TGCGCCAGCAGCTCGGGAATTCTAACTAACTATGGCTACACCTTC
CASSSGILTNYGYTF
>TRBV10-3|TRBD2|TRBJ2-7
TGTGCCATCAGTTCCCGGGAGGGGCTCTCCTACGAGCAGTACTTC
CAISSREGLSYEQYF